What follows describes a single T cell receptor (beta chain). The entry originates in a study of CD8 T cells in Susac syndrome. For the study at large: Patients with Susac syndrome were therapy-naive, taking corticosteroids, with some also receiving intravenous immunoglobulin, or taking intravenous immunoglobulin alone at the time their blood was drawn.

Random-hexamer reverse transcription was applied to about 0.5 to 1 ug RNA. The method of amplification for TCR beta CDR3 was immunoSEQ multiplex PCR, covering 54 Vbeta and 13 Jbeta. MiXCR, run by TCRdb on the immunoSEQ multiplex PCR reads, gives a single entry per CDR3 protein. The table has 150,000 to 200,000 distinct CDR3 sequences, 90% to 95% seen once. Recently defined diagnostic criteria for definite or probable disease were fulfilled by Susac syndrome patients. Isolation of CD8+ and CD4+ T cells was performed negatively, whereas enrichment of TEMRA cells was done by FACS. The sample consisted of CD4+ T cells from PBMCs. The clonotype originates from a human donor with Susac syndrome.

The CDR3 reads CASSEWQPQHF. Here the CDR3 DNA reads TGTGCCAGCAGTGAATGGCAGCCCCAGCATTTT. This rearrangement joins TRBV6-1 to TRBJ1-5; D is ambiguous. Germline assignment: CDR1 MNHNS and CDR2 SASEGT. V gave up 2 bases and J gave up 7 bases, with 3 bases separating them. The CDR3 runs to 11 residues.